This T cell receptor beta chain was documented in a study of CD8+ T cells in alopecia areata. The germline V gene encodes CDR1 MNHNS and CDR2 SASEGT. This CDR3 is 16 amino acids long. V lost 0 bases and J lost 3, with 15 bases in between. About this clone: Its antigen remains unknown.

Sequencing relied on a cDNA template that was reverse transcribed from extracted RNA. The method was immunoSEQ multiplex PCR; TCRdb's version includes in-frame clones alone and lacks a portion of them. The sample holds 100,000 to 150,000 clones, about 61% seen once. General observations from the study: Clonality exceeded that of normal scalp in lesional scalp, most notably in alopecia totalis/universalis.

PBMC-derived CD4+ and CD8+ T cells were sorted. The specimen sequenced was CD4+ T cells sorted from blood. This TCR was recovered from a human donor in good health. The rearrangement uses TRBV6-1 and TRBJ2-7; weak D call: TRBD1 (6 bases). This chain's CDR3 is CASSEAQGTTFYEQYF. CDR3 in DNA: TGTGCCAGCAGTGAAGCGCAGGGGACGACGTTCTACGAGCAGTACTTC.